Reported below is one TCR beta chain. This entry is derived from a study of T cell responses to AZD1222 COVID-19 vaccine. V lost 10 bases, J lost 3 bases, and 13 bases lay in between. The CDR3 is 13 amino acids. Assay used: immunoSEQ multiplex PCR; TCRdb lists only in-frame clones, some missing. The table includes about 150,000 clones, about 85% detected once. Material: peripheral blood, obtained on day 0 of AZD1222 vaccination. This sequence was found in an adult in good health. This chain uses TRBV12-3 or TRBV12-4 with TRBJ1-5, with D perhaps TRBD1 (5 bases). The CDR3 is CATQMGPNQPQHF. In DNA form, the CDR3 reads TGTGCCACACAGATGGGGCCCAATCAGCCCCAGCATTTT.